This T cell receptor (beta chain) derives from a study of blood T cells in healthy people across ages (dated by TCRdb to about 2015). For the wider study: In model experiments, template switching captured about one uniquely barcoded TCR beta cDNA molecule for every two T cells. Using deep sequencing normalized with unique cDNA molecular identifiers, the study measured how TCR beta repertoire diversity changes with age. Four age groups were formed from the donors: young (average approximately 17 years), middle-aged (around 40), aged (62) and long-lived (approximately 80). The study analyzed two additional independent replicas of 1 million unique cDNA reads from the same blood draw for two donors, one aged 18 to 30 and one aged 80 or older. To avoid experimental bias, donors of different ages were randomly spread across the sequencing lanes.

The junction shows trimming of 7 bases on V and 2 bases on J, plus 12 bases between the germline ends. The CDR3 sequence holds 13 residues, the cysteine and phenylalanine included. The sequence is cut down to CDR3 DNA, 39 bases in frame from base 1. CDR1 MNHEY and CDR2 SVGEGT were looked up in the germline V gene. Summary of the overall study and its limitations: Because profiling used bulk unsorted PBMCs, naive and antigen-experienced compartments could not be compared conclusively. As age increased, observed TCR beta diversity per million T cells dropped in a roughly linear way, and a significant reduction was already evident by age 40. Compared with the aged group, the long-lived group had more naive CD4+ T cells, fewer expanded clones and increased TCR diversity, a pattern suggesting age selection. Because the CMV infection status of the donors was unknown, age-related changes in expanded clonotypes may potentially have been confounded. Estimates of total diversity based on one million sequenced T cells were considered lower bounds and underestimates. Observed TCR beta diversity correlated strongly with the percentage of naive T cells measured by flow cytometry.

The library was generated by 5' RACE. The run used an Illumina HiSeq 2500. A second roughly 6 to 11 cycle PCR used a sample-barcoded 5' primer and a J-beta primer mix. A template-switch 5' adaptor carrying 12 random nucleotides introduced a unique molecular identifier onto each TCR beta cDNA molecule. At least 3 million CDR3-containing paired-end reads were obtained from each sample. First-strand cDNA synthesis was performed from all RNA using the Mint cDNA synthesis kit, with priming by a TRBC-specific oligonucleotide. After uracil-DNA glycosylase treatment, a first 18-cycle PCR used universal primers M1SS and BC2_uni_R on all cDNA. In the original analysis: Normalization of each sample was performed by random selection of 1 million high-quality reads, each carrying a distinct molecular identifier. Reads sharing molecular identifiers were discarded rather than binned into consensus sequences. MiTCR, set to a Q25 quality threshold and the strictest error-elimination algorithm, was used for CDR3 identification, clonotype clustering and error correction. A nonparametric unseen species model with Euler transformation was used to estimate lower-bound total TCR beta diversity. TCRdb took the public reads, trimmed them with fastp at Q25, ran MiXCR for clone calling and kept in-frame beta chains. Each entry merges the rows of one CDR3 protein and shows their most common DNA and genes. The V and J calls come from TCRdb's annotation, not from the publication. The sample table holds roughly 680,000 distinct CDR3 sequences, of which roughly 21% were seen once. Jointly, the top ten make up roughly 3.7% of the sample.

Donors were 30 to 45 systemically healthy Caucasian individuals from Russia aged roughly 6 to 95 years. Roughly 10 milliliters of peripheral blood were drawn from each donor into EDTA-treated Vacutainer tubes. Ficoll-Paque density-gradient centrifugation was used to isolate PBMCs, with at least 6 million per sample. Total RNA, at least 6 micrograms per sample, was extracted from PBMCs with Trizol reagent. Naive CD45RAhigh/CD27high T cell percentages were measured by flow cytometry on a PBMC aliquot from every donor. In this sample, this clonotype turned up a few times. The target of this receptor is not known. There are no base qualities to consult, and no much larger clone falls within one base.

Sequenced: blood. The clonotype originates from a man between 65 and 85 years old in good health. This chain joins TRBV6-2 or TRBV6-3 to TRBJ2-7, with a weak D call of TRBD2 (6 bases match). The bases read TGTGCCAGCAATTTACCGGGGGCCTACGAGCAGTACTTC. Translation gives CASNLPGAYEQYF.